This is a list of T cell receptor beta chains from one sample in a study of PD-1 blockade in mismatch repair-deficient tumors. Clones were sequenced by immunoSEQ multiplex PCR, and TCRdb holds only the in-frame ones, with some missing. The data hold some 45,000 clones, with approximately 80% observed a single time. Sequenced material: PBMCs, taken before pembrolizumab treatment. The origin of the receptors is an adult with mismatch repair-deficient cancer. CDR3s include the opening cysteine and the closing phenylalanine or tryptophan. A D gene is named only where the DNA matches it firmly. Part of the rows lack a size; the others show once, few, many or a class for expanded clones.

CDR3 protein: CSFSGQVGDEQYF
CDR3 DNA: TGCAGCTTCTCCGGACAGGTTGGCGACGAGCAGTACTTC
clone size: .
J gene: TRBJ2-7
V gene: TRBV29-1
D gene: TRBD1

CDR3 protein: CASSQQLASTDTQYF
CDR3 DNA: TGTGCCAGCAGCCAACAGCTAGCTAGCACAGATACGCAGTATTTT
clone size: medium-sized
J gene: TRBJ2-3
V gene: TRBV14
D gene: .

CDR3 protein: CASSDTDTQYF
CDR3 DNA: TGTGCCAGCAGTGACACAGATACGCAGTATTTT
clone size: .
J gene: TRBJ2-3
V gene: TRBV6-5
D gene: .

CDR3 protein: CASSETGTGAYGYTF
CDR3 DNA: TGTGCCAGCAGCGAAACCGGGACAGGGGCCTATGGCTACACCTTC
clone size: .
J gene: TRBJ1-2
V gene: TRBV9
D gene: TRBD1

CDR3 protein: CASVAGDSGAYGYTF
CDR3 DNA: TGTGCCAGCGTAGCCGGGGACAGCGGAGCCTATGGCTACACCTTC
clone size: few
J gene: TRBJ1-2
V gene: TRBV2
D gene: TRBD1

CDR3 protein: CASSSGWGYNEQFF
CDR3 DNA: TGTGCCAGCAGTTCCGGGTGGGGATACAATGAGCAGTTCTTC
clone size: .
J gene: TRBJ2-1
V gene: TRBV7-3
D gene: .

CDR3 protein: CASSVTYEQYF
CDR3 DNA: TGTGCCAGCAGTGTAACCTACGAGCAGTACTTC
clone size: .
J gene: TRBJ2-7
V gene: TRBV6-1
D gene: .

CDR3 protein: CASSEGSGTEAFF
CDR3 DNA: TGTGCCAGCAGCGAAGGGTCCGGGACTGAAGCTTTCTTT
clone size: .
J gene: TRBJ1-1
V gene: TRBV7-9
D gene: .

CDR3 protein: CASSVGASGSYEQYF
CDR3 DNA: TGTGCCAGCAGCGTAGGGGCTAGCGGATCCTACGAGCAGTACTTC
clone size: .
J gene: TRBJ2-7
V gene: TRBV9
D gene: TRBD2

CDR3 protein: CASSSPDRGHLETQYF
CDR3 DNA: TGTGCCAGCAGCTCCCCGGACAGGGGGCATTTGGAGACCCAGTACTTC
clone size: .
J gene: TRBJ2-5
V gene: TRBV7-9
D gene: TRBD1

CDR3 protein: CASSVAGNTDTQYF
CDR3 DNA: TGTGCCAGCAGCGTAGCGGGGAACACAGATACGCAGTATTTT
clone size: .
J gene: TRBJ2-3
V gene: TRBV9
D gene: .

CDR3 protein: CASSYRESYEQYF
CDR3 DNA: TGTGCCAGCAGTTACCGGGAATCCTACGAGCAGTACTTC
clone size: once
J gene: TRBJ2-7
V gene: TRBV6-5
D gene: .

CDR3 protein: CASSRRDRDSSGNTIYF
CDR3 DNA: TGTGCCAGCAGCAGACGGGACAGGGACTCCTCTGGAAACACCATATATTTT
clone size: .
J gene: TRBJ1-3
V gene: TRBV7-2
D gene: TRBD1

CDR3 protein: CASSRLGGGSYEQYF
CDR3 DNA: TGCGCCAGCAGCCGCCTCGGGGGAGGTTCGTACGAGCAGTACTTC
clone size: .
J gene: TRBJ2-7
V gene: TRBV4-3
D gene: .

CDR3 protein: CASSPTQNTEAFF
CDR3 DNA: TGTGCCAGTAGTCCGACACAGAACACTGAAGCTTTCTTT
clone size: few
J gene: TRBJ1-1
V gene: TRBV19
D gene: .

CDR3 protein: CASKENTGELFF
CDR3 DNA: TGTGCCAGCAAGGAGAACACCGGGGAGCTGTTTTTT
clone size: .
J gene: TRBJ2-2
V gene: TRBV6-5
D gene: .

CDR3 protein: CASRDQREGLTGELFF
CDR3 DNA: TGTGCCAGCAGAGATCAGCGGGAGGGCCTCACCGGGGAGCTGTTTTTT
clone size: .
J gene: TRBJ2-2
V gene: TRBV5-4
D gene: TRBD2

CDR3 protein: CAISETGRLYGYTF
CDR3 DNA: TGTGCCATCAGTGAAACGGGACGGCTCTATGGCTACACCTTC
clone size: medium-sized
J gene: TRBJ1-2
V gene: TRBV10-3
D gene: .

CDR3 protein: CSVLRQNSMNTEAFF
CDR3 DNA: TGCAGCGTTCTTAGACAGAATAGTATGAACACTGAAGCTTTCTTT
clone size: .
J gene: TRBJ1-1
V gene: TRBV29-1
D gene: .

CDR3 protein: CASSRDKGADTQYF
CDR3 DNA: TGTGCCAGCAGCCGGGACAAAGGAGCAGATACGCAGTATTTT
clone size: few
J gene: TRBJ2-3
V gene: TRBV5-4
D gene: .

CDR3 protein: CASSRITGRGTTDTQYF
CDR3 DNA: TGTGCCAGCAGCCGAATTACAGGGAGAGGGACGACAGATACGCAGTATTTT
clone size: .
J gene: TRBJ2-3
V gene: TRBV5-4
D gene: .

CDR3 protein: CASRVQGPYGYTF
CDR3 DNA: TGTGCCAGCAGGGTACAGGGGCCTTATGGCTACACCTTC
clone size: few
J gene: TRBJ1-2
V gene: TRBV27
D gene: TRBD1